This TCR beta chain was recorded in a study of CD8 T cells in Susac syndrome. Negative magnetic isolation gave CD8+ and CD4+ cells; FACS enriched CD8+ TEMRA. Per germline, CDR1 SGHDT and CDR2 YYEEEE. The CDR3 runs to 17 residues. The V end was cut by 4 bases, the J end by 3 bases, with 17 bases between. RNA was extracted with the RNeasy kit, and a quantity of about 0.5 to 1 ug was reverse transcribed using random hexamers. Multiplex immunoSEQ PCR targeted 54 Vbeta and 13 Jbeta TCR beta segments. TCRdb ran MiXCR on the immunoSEQ multiplex PCR reads and lists one entry per CDR3 protein. The table has 150,000 to 200,000 distinct CDR3 sequences, roughly 94% seen once.

Sequenced input: CD4+ T cells from PBMCs. This clonotype was sampled from a human donor with multiple sclerosis. The J gene is TRBJ2-6, the V gene TRBV5-6, with D possibly being TRBD1 (6 bases). Here the CDR3 reads CASSTRPGESGANVLTF. The DNA for the CDR3 is TGTGCCAGCAGCACTCGGCCAGGGGAGAGTGGGGCCAACGTCCTGACTTTC.